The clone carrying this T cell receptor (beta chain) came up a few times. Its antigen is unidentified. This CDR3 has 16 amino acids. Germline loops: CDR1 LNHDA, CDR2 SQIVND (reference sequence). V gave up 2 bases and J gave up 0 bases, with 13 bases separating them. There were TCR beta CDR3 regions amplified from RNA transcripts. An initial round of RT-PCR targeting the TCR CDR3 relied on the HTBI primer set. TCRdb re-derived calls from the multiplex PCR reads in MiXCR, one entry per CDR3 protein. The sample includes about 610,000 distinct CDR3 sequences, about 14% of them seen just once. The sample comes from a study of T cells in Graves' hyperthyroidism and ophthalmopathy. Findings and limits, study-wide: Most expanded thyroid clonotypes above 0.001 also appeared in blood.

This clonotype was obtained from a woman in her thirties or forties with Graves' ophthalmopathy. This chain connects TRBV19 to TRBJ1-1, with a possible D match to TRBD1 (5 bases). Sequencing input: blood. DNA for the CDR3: TGTGCCAGTAGTATACAGGGACTGAGAATGAACACTGAAGCTTTCTTT. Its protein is CASSIQGLRMNTEAFF.